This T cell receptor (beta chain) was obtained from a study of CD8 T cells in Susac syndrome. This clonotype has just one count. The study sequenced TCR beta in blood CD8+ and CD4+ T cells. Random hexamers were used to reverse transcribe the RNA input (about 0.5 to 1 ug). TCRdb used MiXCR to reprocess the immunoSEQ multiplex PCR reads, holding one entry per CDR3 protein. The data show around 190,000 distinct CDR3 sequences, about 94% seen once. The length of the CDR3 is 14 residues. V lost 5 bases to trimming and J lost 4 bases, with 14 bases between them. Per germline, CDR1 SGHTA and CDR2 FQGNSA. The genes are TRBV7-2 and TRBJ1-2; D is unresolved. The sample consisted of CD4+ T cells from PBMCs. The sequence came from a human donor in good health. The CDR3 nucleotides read TGTGCCAGCAGCCCCCCTCTGTCATTCTATGGCTACACCTTC. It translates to CASSPPLSFYGYTF.